These 14 T cell receptor beta chains came from one sample sequenced in a study of fetal regulatory T cell absence and autoimmunity (dated by TCRdb to 2017 to 2019). Receptor amplification or capture employed the immunoSEQ multiplex PCR assay. Entries here come from immuneACCESS through TCRdb and include only in-frame sequences with V and J called. Some clones fail to appear in such tables; in the studies checked, an unresolved V gene covers under half of the shortfall, and the cause of the remainder is unknown. This sample comprises approximately 46,000 clones, just under 85% of them detected only once. 0.35% to 0.5% of the sample lies in the top ten. The sample comprised cord blood. The source is a newborn boy with IPEX syndrome.

V and J are TRBV6-6 and TRBJ2-1, with D tentatively TRBD1 (6 bases). V lost 7 bases and J 2 bases, leaving 15 bases between the germline ends. The CDR3 is made up of 15 amino acids. The germline CDR1 and CDR2 sequences are MNHNY and SVGAGI (reference sequence). The CDR3 here is CASTPQGQTYNEQFF. The CDR3 coding sequence is TGTGCCAGCACTCCCCAAGGACAGACCTACAATGAGCAGTTCTTC.

The chain combines TRBV7-9 with TRBJ2-3; 16 bases match TRBD2. The CDR3 length is 19 residues. J was trimmed by 5 bases and V by 5 bases; bases with no gene match: 13. The germline gives CDR1 SEHNR, CDR2 FQNEAQ (reference sequence). CDR3 region: CASSPGGTSGRAKVDTQYF. The CDR3 nucleotides read TGTGCCAGCAGCCCAGGAGGGACTAGCGGGAGGGCCAAGGTAGATACGCAGTATTTT.

The V call is TRBV7-2, the J call TRBJ2-7, with 7 nucleotides matching TRBD2. The germline CDR1 and CDR2 sequences are SGHTA and FQGNSA. The CDR3 covers 15 residues. The ends lost 5 bases at V and 4 bases at J; junction bases unmatched: 11. CDR3 nucleotides: TGTGCCAGCAGCCCCCCGGGGGGAGCCCAATACGAGCAGTACTTC. This sequence encodes CASSPPGGAQYEQYF.

The chain couples TRBV11-2 to TRBJ2-3; 8 bases agree with TRBD2. The CDR3 covers 15 residues. Germline V lookup: CDR1 SGHAT, CDR2 FQNNGV. The trim removed 6 bases at V and 4 bases at J, leaving 9 bases unmatched. The CDR3 protein is CASRRGGGTADTQYF. Here the CDR3 DNA reads TGTGCCAGCAGACGAGGCGGGGGGACCGCAGATACGCAGTATTTT.

This rearrangement joins TRBV5-6 to TRBJ1-1, with unresolved D. Germline V CDR1 and CDR2: SGHDT, YYEEEE. This CDR3 region has 13 residues. Between the trimmed V and J ends, which lost 4 bases and 10 bases, there was a span of 17 bases. The CDR3 DNA reads as TGTGCCAGCAGCACCGGGTCCCGGCGGCCAGCTTTCTTT. Translating gives CASSTGSRRPAFF. Drawing the rest from reference TRBV5-6 and TRBJ1-1, the complete variable domain is DAGVTQSPTHLIKTRGQQVTLRCSPKSGHDTVSWYQQALGQGPQFIFQYYEEEERQRGNFPDRFSGHQFPNYSSELNVNALLLGDSALYLCASSTGSRRPAFFGQGTRLTVV.

This chain links TRBV7-9 with TRBJ1-5; D perhaps matches TRBD1 (5 bases). Germline V CDR1 and CDR2: SEHNR, FQNEAQ (reference sequence). The CDR3 runs to 12 residues. V was shortened by 2 bases and J by 6 bases, with 5 bases between the two germline ends. CDR3 in amino acids: CASSLQGQPQHF. As DNA, the CDR3 is TGTGCCAGCAGCTTACAGGGTCAGCCCCAGCATTTT.

The chain combines TRBV15 with TRBJ2-2; TRBD2 aligns across 14 bases. Trimming took 1 base from V and 5 from J; bases not matched to a gene: 0. Germline CDR1 is LNHNV and CDR2 is YYDKDF (reference sequence). The length of the CDR3 is 16 residues. The CDR3 DNA follows: TGTGCCACCAGCAGAGGGACTAGCGGGGGGACCGGGGAGCTGTTTTTT. Its protein is CATSRGTSGGTGELFF.

This clone turned up a few times. This chain joins TRBV6-1 and TRBJ2-2; D may be TRBD2 (6 bases). This CDR3 is built from 13 residues. The V and J ends lost 8 bases and 1 base respectively, with 8 bases between them. Germline CDR1 reads MNHNS; CDR2 reads SASEGT. CDR3 residues: CASDGGNTGELFF. The CDR3 DNA is TGTGCCAGCGACGGGGGGAACACCGGGGAGCTGTTTTTT.

The chain is built from TRBV19 and TRBJ1-2, with D possibly TRBD1 on 5 matching bases. The V and J ends lost 1 base and 8 bases respectively, with 11 bases between them. The CDR3 is 13 amino acids. Per the germline V gene, CDR1 is LNHDA and CDR2 is SQIVND (reference sequence). The CDR3 loop is CASSIAGEGGYTF. CDR3 nucleotide sequence: TGTGCCAGTAGTATAGCGGGGGAAGGGGGCTACACCTTC.

The rearrangement uses TRBV19 and TRBJ1-3, with 11 bases aligning to TRBD1. The junction had 9 bases not matched to a gene; V was cut back by 5 bases and J by 3 bases. The CDR3 covers 17 residues. Germline-derived CDR1 and CDR2 are LNHDA and SQIVND (reference sequence). The CDR3 coding sequence is TGTGCCAGTAGTGCCCGGGACAGGGGGTCTTATGGAAACACCATATATTTT. Translating it yields CASSARDRGSYGNTIYF.

The V gene is TRBV11-3, the J gene TRBJ2-2, with unresolved D. V was cut by 5 bases and J by 4 bases, with 8 bases left in between. The CDR3 length is 13 residues. In germline, CDR1 is SGHNT, CDR2 YENEEA. DNA for the CDR3: TGTGCCAGCAGCCCCACCCTCACCGGGGAGCTGTTTTTT. It codes for CASSPTLTGELFF.

The rearrangement links TRBV11-3 to TRBJ2-2; no clear D. The germline CDR1 and CDR2 sequences are SGHNT and YENEEA. CDR3 length: 13 amino acids. V lost 6 bases, J lost 4 bases, and 9 bases lay in between. This CDR3 reads CASSLYLTGELFF. The DNA for the CDR3 is TGTGCCAGCAGTTTATACCTCACCGGGGAGCTGTTTTTT.

This rearrangement joins TRBV4-2 to TRBJ2-3; possible D gene TRBD1, 6 bases. Germline V lookup: CDR1 LGHNA, CDR2 YNFKEQ. V lost 1 base and J 3 bases, leaving 11 bases between the germline ends. The CDR3 has 15 residues. CDR3 loop: CASSQVQGSTDTQYF. The DNA of the CDR3 is TGTGCCAGCAGCCAAGTACAGGGTTCTACAGATACGCAGTATTTT.

A few counts support this clone. The chain carries TRBV9 and TRBJ2-3; D is unresolved. The germline V and J ends were trimmed by 2 bases and 4 bases, with 11 bases remaining between them. CDR1 and CDR2 (germline): SGDLS, YYNGEE. The CDR3 is 14 residues long. The CDR3: CASSVASKADTQYF. CDR3 nucleotide sequence: TGTGCCAGCAGCGTGGCCTCCAAGGCAGATACGCAGTATTTT.